This entry lists 21 T cell receptor beta chains sequenced from one sample in a study of blood T cell repertoires in COVID-19. The data were produced by immunoSEQ multiplex PCR, yet TCRdb's version contains in-frame clones alone and is incomplete. This repertoire shows approximately 250,000 clones, about 87% found once; its top ten account for around 9.1%. The specimen was peripheral blood. Receptors originate from a human donor in a cohort sampled during active COVID-19.

This clone was seen many times. The gene calls are TRBV6-5 and TRBJ1-3; 7 bases fit TRBD1. The V gene's germline CDR1 is MNHEY and CDR2 SVGAGI. This CDR3 has 16 amino acids. Trimming took 0 bases from V and 2 from J; bases not matched to a gene: 4. The DNA for the CDR3 is TGTGCCAGCAGTTACTCCGTGGGACAGCCTGGAAACACCATATATTTT. It translates to CASSYSVGQPGNTIYF.

CDR3 in amino acids: CASSLGAGGSGNTIYF. The CDR3 nucleotides are TGTGCCAGCAGCTTAGGGGCAGGGGGCTCTGGAAACACCATATATTTT. V gene TRBV11-2 combines with J gene TRBJ1-3, with 7 nucleotides matching TRBD1. Germline trimming cut 1 base from V and 0 bases from J; bases unmatched to any gene: 3. Per the germline V gene, CDR1 is SGHAT and CDR2 is FQNNGV. The CDR3 runs 16 residues.

This rearrangement joins TRBV14 to TRBJ2-5; D possibly corresponds to TRBD1 (5 bases). V was cut by 2 bases and J by 0 bases, with 13 bases left in between. Germline V gene lookup returns CDR1 SGHDN and CDR2 FVKESK. The CDR3 has 16 amino acids. The CDR3 coding sequence is TGTGCCAGCAGCCAACACCTAGGGGTGTACCAAGAGACCCAGTACTTC. Translating gives CASSQHLGVYQETQYF.

This chain joins TRBV5-1 and TRBJ2-5, with a possible D match to TRBD2 (5 bases). The V and J ends lost 4 bases and 3 bases respectively, with 19 bases between them. The CDR3 consists of 16 residues. Germline lookup yields CDR1 SGHRS and CDR2 YFSETQ. The CDR3 loop is CASSHPNAGRKETQYF. Written as DNA, the CDR3 is TGCGCCAGCAGCCACCCAAATGCGGGTCGTAAAGAGACCCAGTACTTC.

This chain uses TRBV6-5 with TRBJ1-2; 7 bases map to TRBD1. Germline assignment: CDR1 MNHEY and CDR2 SVGAGI. Trimming cost V 7 bases and J 5 bases; bases outside gene matches: 7. The CDR3 length is 13 residues. The CDR3 spells CASKQGHEYGYTF. CDR3 bases: TGTGCCAGCAAACAGGGGCATGAATATGGCTACACCTTC.

V is TRBV2 and J is TRBJ2-2; 7 nucleotides match TRBD2. Trimming removed 5 bases from V and 11 bases from J; junction bases left unmatched: 11. There are 14 residues in the CDR3. Looked up from germline, CDR1 is SNHLY and CDR2 is FYNNEI. The CDR3 loop is CASSTASGRSELFF. CDR3 DNA sequence: TGTGCCAGCAGTACCGCTAGCGGCCGCTCCGAGCTGTTTTTT.

The chain employs TRBV7-3 and TRBJ2-1, with a tentative D call TRBD2 (6 bases). Germline CDR1 SGHTA, CDR2 FQGTGA. The CDR3 runs 15 residues. The germline V and J ends were trimmed by 4 bases and 0 bases, with 10 bases remaining between them. Here the CDR3 reads CASSSRLVSYNEQFF. CDR3 nucleotides: TGTGCCAGCAGCTCTCGACTAGTCTCCTACAATGAGCAGTTCTTC.

This chain joins TRBV5-3 and TRBJ1-6; D unclear. Being an ORF, TRBV5-3 has a function that is uncertain. The CDR3 spans 16 residues. Trimming took 3 bases from V and 10 from J, leaving 20 bases between them. Written as DNA, the CDR3 is TGTGCCAGAAGCTCGATAACGGACTGTCCGGGGTCACCCCTCCACTTT. Translation: CARSSITDCPGSPLHF.

This clone was found a few times. This chain links TRBV6-2 or TRBV6-3 with TRBJ1-6; D gene unclear. This CDR3 spans 12 amino acids. V was clipped by 3 bases and J by 10 bases, with 7 bases between them. Germline V gives CDR1 MNHEY, CDR2 SVGEGT. CDR3: CASSYSPSPLHF. The CDR3 nucleotides read TGTGCCAGCAGTTATAGTCCATCACCCCTCCACTTT.

The chain recombines TRBV7-3 with TRBJ2-7; no clear D. Trimming pared 4 bases from V and 2 bases from J, leaving 12 bases between. The CDR3 is made up of 14 amino acids. Germline V gene data show CDR1 as SGHTA and CDR2 as FQGTGA. Here the CDR3 reads CASSCPRIPYEQYF. The CDR3 nucleotides are TGTGCCAGCAGCTGTCCGAGGATCCCCTACGAGCAGTACTTC. Supplemented by reference TRBV7-3 and TRBJ2-7, the full variable domain reads GAGVSQTPSNKVTEKGKYVELRCDPISGHTALYWYRQSLGQGPEFLIYFQGTGAADDSGLPNDRFFAVRPEGSVSTLKIQRTERGDSAVYLCASSCPRIPYEQYFGPGTRLTVT.

This clone was seen a few times. This chain uses TRBV6-5 with TRBJ2-3; 10 nucleotides match TRBD2. CDR1 and CDR2 from the germline V gene are MNHEY and SVGAGI. CDR3 length: 15 residues. V lost 2 bases, J lost 6 bases, and 5 bases stayed unmatched. The CDR3 nucleotides are TGTGCCAGCAGTTACCAGCGGGGGGGCCGGGATACGCAGTATTTT. The encoded protein is CASSYQRGGRDTQYF.

J is TRBJ1-3 and V is TRBV18; possibly TRBD1 for D (6 bases). V lost 2 bases to trimming and J lost 3 bases, with 11 bases between them. The germline CDR1 and CDR2 sequences are KGHSH and LQKENI. This CDR3 has 15 amino acids. The DNA for the CDR3 is TGTGCCAGCTCACCAGGGGGCGGAGGTGGAAACACCATATATTTT. Its protein product is CASSPGGGGGNTIYF.

The chain recombines TRBV28 with TRBJ2-7; 9 nucleotides align to TRBD2. Trimming at V came to 5 bases and at J to 0 bases, leaving 5 bases not matched to a gene. The germline CDR1 and CDR2 sequences are MDHEN and SYDVKM. CDR3 length: 15 residues. DNA for the CDR3: TGTGCCAGCAGTCAAACTAGCGGGTACTCCTACGAGCAGTACTTC. Translation: CASSQTSGYSYEQYF.

This clone was seen only once. This chain joins TRBV4-3 and TRBJ1-2; tentative D call: TRBD1 (6 bases). Per the germline V gene, CDR1 is LGHNA and CDR2 is YSLEER. V gave up 3 bases and J gave up 3 bases, with 14 bases separating them. The CDR3 covers 15 residues. The CDR3 bases are TGCGCCAGCAGCCAGTCCACAGGGTTTGACTATGGCTACACCTTC. This translates into CASSQSTGFDYGYTF.

V gene TRBV5-1 combines with J gene TRBJ2-1, with D perhaps TRBD2 (6 bases). There are 16 residues in the CDR3. Germline V gene lookup returns CDR1 SGHRS and CDR2 YFSETQ. With 2 bases removed from V and 0 bases from J, the gap between germline ends came to 12 bases. The chain's CDR3 is CASSLNGGHSYNEQFF. CDR3 DNA sequence: TGCGCCAGCAGCTTAAACGGGGGTCACTCCTACAATGAGCAGTTCTTC.

This clone was seen once. The CDR3 region is CASSRDRAGELFF. CDR3 DNA sequence: TGTGCCAGCAGCCGGGACAGAGCCGGGGAGCTGTTTTTT. This rearrangement joins TRBV5-4 to TRBJ2-2; 7 nucleotides agree with TRBD1. Germline CDR1 SGHNT, CDR2 YYREEE (reference sequence). This CDR3 is built from 13 residues. The trim removed 4 bases at V and 6 bases at J, leaving 3 bases unmatched.

The chain links TRBV5-4 to TRBJ1-1; D gene unclear. V dropped 1 base and J dropped 0 bases, with 10 bases sitting between them. Germline CDR1 is SGHNT and CDR2 is YYREEE (reference sequence). This CDR3 region has 15 residues. In nucleotides, the CDR3 is TGTGCCAGCAGCTTGTTCGGGATCATGAACACTGAAGCTTTCTTT. It is translated as CASSLFGIMNTEAFF.

This clone is a singleton in its sample. The chain employs TRBV16 and TRBJ1-1; 9 bases agree with TRBD1. V gave up 0 bases and J gave up 6 bases; unmatched junction bases: 5. In germline, CDR1 is KGHSY, CDR2 FQNENV. This CDR3 is 15 amino acids long. CDR3 in amino acids: CASSQSRTGESEAFF. The DNA of the CDR3 is TGTGCCAGCAGCCAATCTCGGACAGGGGAGTCTGAAGCTTTCTTT.

The genes are TRBV29-1 and TRBJ2-4; possibly TRBD1 for D (6 bases). Germline lookup yields CDR1 SQVTM and CDR2 ANQGSEA. V gave up 2 bases and J gave up 6 bases, with 14 bases separating them. The CDR3 consists of 14 residues. This CDR3 is CSVETKGRGNIQYF. The CDR3 nucleotides read TGCAGCGTTGAAACAAAGGGCAGGGGAAACATTCAGTACTTC.

This clone was counted between two and nine times. The V gene is TRBV29-1, the J gene TRBJ1-5, with TRBD1 as a possible D gene (6 bases). The CDR3 length is 16 residues. The V gene's germline CDR1 is SQVTM and CDR2 ANQGSEA. In DNA form, the CDR3 reads TGCACCGTCAATCGACCCCCCAGGGGCGGCGGTCAGCCCCAGCATTTT. This sequence encodes CTVNRPPRGGGQPQHF.

The J gene is TRBJ1-3, the V gene TRBV7-8, with 8 bases fitting TRBD1. The length of the CDR3 is 19 residues. V trimming: 5 bases; J trimming: 4 bases; junction bases outside the gene matches: 19. CDR1 is SGHVS, CDR2 FQNEAQ, per germline. The CDR3 DNA is TGTGCCAGCAGCCCCCGACAGGGGAGTTTAGGGTTGGGGGGAAACACCATATATTTT. This sequence encodes CASSPRQGSLGLGGNTIYF.